Sequencing of this T cell receptor beta chain was carried out in a study of control samples from healthy donors and cancer patients. This CDR3 spans 14 amino acids. With 3 bases removed from V and 4 bases from J, the gap between germline ends came to 16 bases. CDR1 and CDR2 from the germline V gene are GTSNPN and SVGIG (reference sequence). Profiling relied on immunoSEQ multiplex PCR, and the TCRdb table lists in-frame clones only, not all of them. The data contain around 140,000 clones, roughly nine tenths of them singletons. The chain is built from TRBV30 and TRBJ2-7; TRBD1 is a possible D gene (5 bases). The material sequenced was PBMCs. The clonotype comes from a man aged 50 or older with head and neck cancer. CDR3 sequence (DNA): TGTGCCTGGAGGCCCAAGGGGCCCCCGTACGAGCAGTACTTC. As protein: CAWRPKGPPYEQYF.